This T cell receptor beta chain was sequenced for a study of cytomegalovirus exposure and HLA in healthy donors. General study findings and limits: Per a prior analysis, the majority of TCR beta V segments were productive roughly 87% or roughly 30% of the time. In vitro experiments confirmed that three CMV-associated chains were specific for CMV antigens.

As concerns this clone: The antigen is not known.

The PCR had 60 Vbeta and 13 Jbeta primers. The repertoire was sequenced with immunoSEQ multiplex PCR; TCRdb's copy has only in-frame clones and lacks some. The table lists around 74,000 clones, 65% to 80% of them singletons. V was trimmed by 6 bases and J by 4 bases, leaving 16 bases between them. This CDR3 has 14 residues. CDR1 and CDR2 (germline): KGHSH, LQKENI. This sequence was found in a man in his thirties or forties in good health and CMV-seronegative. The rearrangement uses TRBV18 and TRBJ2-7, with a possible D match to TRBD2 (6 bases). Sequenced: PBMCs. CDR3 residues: CASSPGLTLYEQYF. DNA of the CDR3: TGTGCCAGCTCCCCGGGACTGACTTTGTACGAGCAGTACTTC.